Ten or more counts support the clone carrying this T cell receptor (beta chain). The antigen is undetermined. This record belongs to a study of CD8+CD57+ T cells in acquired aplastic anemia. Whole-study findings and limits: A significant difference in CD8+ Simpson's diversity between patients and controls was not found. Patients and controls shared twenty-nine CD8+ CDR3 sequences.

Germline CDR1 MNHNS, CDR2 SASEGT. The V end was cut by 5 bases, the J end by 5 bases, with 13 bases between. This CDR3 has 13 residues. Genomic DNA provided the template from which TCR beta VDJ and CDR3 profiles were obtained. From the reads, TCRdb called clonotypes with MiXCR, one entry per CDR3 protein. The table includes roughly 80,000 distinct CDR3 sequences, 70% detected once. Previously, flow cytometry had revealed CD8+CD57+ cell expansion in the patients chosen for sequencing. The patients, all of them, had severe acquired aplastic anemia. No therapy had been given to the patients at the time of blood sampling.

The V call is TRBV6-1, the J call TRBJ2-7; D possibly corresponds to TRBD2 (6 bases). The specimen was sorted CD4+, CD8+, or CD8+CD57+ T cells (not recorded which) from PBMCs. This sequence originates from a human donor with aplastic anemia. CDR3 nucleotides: TGTGCCAGCAGTCGACCGGGGGATCACGAGCAGTACTTC. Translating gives CASSRPGDHEQYF.